These T cell receptor beta chains were read from a single sample in a study of cytomegalovirus exposure and HLA in healthy donors. TCRdb's copy holds only in-frame clones and misses some; the assay was immunoSEQ multiplex PCR. The sample holds 75,000 to 95,000 clones, around two thirds seen once. The sequenced sample was PBMCs. These receptors were obtained from a man younger than 40 in good health and CMV-seronegative. Each CDR3 is given with its conserved first and last residue. D genes are given only for firm matches. The size of a clone is reported for some rows only, either as once, few or many, or as a class for expanded clones.

d_call clone_size j_call v_call cdr3_length cdr3_nt cdr3_aa
NA NA TRBJ1-2 TRBV5-6 14 TGTGCCAGCATGCGGGGGGGCCGATCCTATGGCTACACCTTC CASMRGGRSYGYTF
TRBD2 NA TRBJ2-3 TRBV7-9 19 TGTTCCAGCAGCCCGCCCCTAGCGGGGGGACAAGCTAGCACAGATACGCAGTATTTT CSSSPPLAGGQASTDTQYF
NA NA TRBJ2-1 TRBV10-3 15 TGTGCCATCAGTGCACACTCTAGGATGTACAATGAGCAGTTCTTC CAISAHSRMYNEQFF
NA few TRBJ1-5 TRBV6-1 16 TGTGCCAGCAGTGAAGCGGGGGGAATGCCTAGTCAGCCCCAGCATTTT CASSEAGGMPSQPQHF
NA NA TRBJ1-1 TRBV6-5 12 TGTGCCAGCAGCAGGGATCGGACTGAAGCTTTCTTT CASSRDRTEAFF
TRBD2 NA TRBJ2-1 TRBV5-1 16 TGCGCCAGCAGCGCAATTAGCGGGGGCGTTTACAATGAGCAGTTCTTC CASSAISGGVYNEQFF
TRBD1 NA TRBJ2-1 TRBV19 14 TGTGCCGTGGGGACGGGACAGGGCTACAATGAGCAGTTCTTC CAVGTGQGYNEQFF
NA few TRBJ1-1 TRBV10-3 11 TGTGCCATCAGGGAGACAGTCGAAGCTTTCTTT CAIRETVEAFF
NA NA TRBJ1-6 TRBV4-3 16 TGCGCCAGCAGCCAAGATCAGGGAAATATAATTTCACCCCTCCACTTT CASSQDQGNIISPLHF
TRBD1 NA TRBJ1-1 TRBV2 15 TGTGCCAGCAACCGGGACAGTTACTCGAACACTGAAGCTTTCTTT CASNRDSYSNTEAFF
TRBD2 NA TRBJ2-7 TRBV4-1 15 TGCGCCAGCAGCCAAGCATGGACTAGTTCCTACGAGCAGTACTTC CASSQAWTSSYEQYF
TRBD2 medium-sized TRBJ2-1 TRBV11-3 16 TGTGCCAGCAGCCCACGATCTAGCGGCTCATACAATGAGCAGTTCTTC CASSPRSSGSYNEQFF
TRBD1 NA TRBJ1-4 TRBV10-3 15 TGTGCCATCAGTGAGACAGGGGATGGGGGTGAAAAACTGTTTTTT CAISETGDGGEKLFF
NA NA TRBJ2-2 TRBV20-1 11 TGCAGTGCTAGAGATCGCGGGGAGCTGTTTTTT CSARDRGELFF
TRBD2 few TRBJ2-1 TRBV29-1 13 TGCAGCGTTGGAGGCGGGGGAGGCAATGAGCAGTTCTTC CSVGGGGGNEQFF
NA NA TRBJ2-5 TRBV4-3 13 TGCGCCAGCAGCCAAGTGAGGGAGAGAACCCAGTACTTC CASSQVRERTQYF
TRBD1 NA TRBJ1-1 TRBV7-2 13 TGTGCCAGCAGCGCGGGACAGGGGTTTGAGGCTTTCTTT CASSAGQGFEAFF
NA NA TRBJ1-1 TRBV29-1 13 TGCAGCGTTGAGCCTGGACAGAACACTGAAGCTTTCTTT CSVEPGQNTEAFF
TRBD1 NA TRBJ2-5 TRBV10-3 15 TGTGCCATCAGTGAGATGGGACAGGGATGGGAGACCCAGTACTTC CAISEMGQGWETQYF
TRBD2 once TRBJ2-1 TRBV12-5 14 TGTGCTAGTGGTCCGGGACTAGCGGGATTCCGGCAGTTCTTC CASGPGLAGFRQFF
NA few TRBJ1-5 TRBV19 16 TGTGCCAGTAGTATAGGGGGGGTCCCTGGCAATCAGCCCCAGCATTTT CASSIGGVPGNQPQHF
NA NA TRBJ2-2 TRBV2 14 TGTGCCAGCAGTGACAGGGCGAACACCGGGGAGCTGTTTTTT CASSDRANTGELFF
NA NA TRBJ2-1 TRBV21-1 15 TGTGCCAGCAGCACGGGACGGAGACAGGGTCATGAGCAGTTCTTC CASSTGRRQGHEQFF
TRBD1 NA TRBJ1-6 TRBV5-1 15 TGCGCCAGCAGCTTGGGGACAGGGTATAATTCACCCCTCCACTTT CASSLGTGYNSPLHF
TRBD2 NA TRBJ2-1 TRBV5-6 15 TGTGCCAGCAGCTTGGTTAGCGGGAATCTAAATGAGCAGTTCTTC CASSLVSGNLNEQFF
TRBD2 NA TRBJ2-5 TRBV7-9 14 TGTGCCAGCGCCTCGGGACTAACCCGGGAGACCCAGTACTTC CASASGLTRETQYF
NA NA TRBJ1-2 TRBV11-2 14 TGTGCCAGCAGCTTAGGGTCCAGTCTCTATGGCTACACCTTC CASSLGSSLYGYTF
NA NA TRBJ2-1 TRBV2 12 TGTGCCAGCACCAGCCCACCAGGTGAGCAGTTCTTC CASTSPPGEQFF
NA NA TRBJ2-3 TRBV19 14 TGTGCCAGTAGAGACCAGGGAAGCACAGATACGCAGTATTTT CASRDQGSTDTQYF
NA NA TRBJ2-7 TRBV5-4 14 TGTGCCAGCAGCTTGTTACCGGGAGCCTACGAGCAGTACTTC CASSLLPGAYEQYF
TRBD1 NA TRBJ2-7 TRBV5-1 16 TGCGCCAGCAGCTTGACGGGGACAGGCACCCCCTACGAGCAGTACTTC CASSLTGTGTPYEQYF
NA NA TRBJ2-7 TRBV29-1 11 TGCAGCGTTGCCTTTGCCTACGAGCAGTACTTC CSVAFAYEQYF
NA NA TRBJ1-1 TRBV29-1 20 TGCAGCGTTGACGGGTTGGGGGGGGCGGAGGACCCGGGGATGAACACTGAAGCTTTCTTT CSVDGLGGAEDPGMNTEAFF
NA NA TRBJ2-7 TRBV6-5 13 TGTGCCACCCCGCTCCAGGCCACCTACGAGCAGTACTTC CATPLQATYEQYF
TRBD1 few TRBJ2-3 TRBV2 15 TGTGCCAGCAGTGAAGAGGACAGGGTGGCAGATACGCAGTATTTT CASSEEDRVADTQYF
TRBD2 NA TRBJ2-7 TRBV2 13 TGTGCCAGCATGGTAGCGGGGCTCTACGAGCAGTACTTC CASMVAGLYEQYF
NA few TRBJ1-2 TRBV2 14 TGTGCCAGCAGTGAAGCGCCAGGGCGGTATGGCTACACCTTC CASSEAPGRYGYTF
TRBD2 NA TRBJ2-2 TRBV7-8 17 TGTGCCAGCAGCACCCGGACTAGCGGGAGAAACACCGGGGAGCTGTTTTTT CASSTRTSGRNTGELFF
TRBD2 NA TRBJ2-1 TRBV5-4 15 TGTGCCAGCAGCCGACTAGCGGGAGGCCACAATGAGCAGTTCTTC CASSRLAGGHNEQFF
TRBD1 NA TRBJ2-3 TRBV7-9 17 TGTGCCAGCAGAGAAACAGGGGGCGGGTCCATCTTAGATACGCAGTATTTT CASRETGGGSILDTQYF
TRBD1 NA TRBJ1-4 TRBV5-5 15 TGTGCCAGCAGCTTGGAGGGGGCGAGAGGTGAAAAACTGTTTTTT CASSLEGARGEKLFF
TRBD1 NA TRBJ1-5 TRBV9 15 TGTGCCAGCAGCGAACAGGGGGCGTTGGTGGAGCCCCAGCATTTT CASSEQGALVEPQHF
NA few TRBJ1-6 TRBV6-6 16 TGTGCCAGCAGTTACGATCCACAGGCCCGTTTCACCGCCCTCCACTTT CASSYDPQARFTALHF
NA few TRBJ2-7 TRBV4-1 14 TGCGCCAGCAGCCAAGGACTTTTAACTTACGAGCAGTACTTC CASSQGLLTYEQYF
NA NA TRBJ1-5 TRBV6-6 13 TGTGCCAGCACACCGGGGTACAATCAGCCCCAGCATTTT CASTPGYNQPQHF
NA NA TRBJ2-2 TRBV28 15 TGTGCCAGCAGTCCCGGGACTGATAACACCGGGGAGCTGTTTTTT CASSPGTDNTGELFF
TRBD1 NA TRBJ2-5 TRBV6-5 15 TGTGCCAGCAGCCATATTGACAGGGTCGTGGAGACCCAGTACTTC CASSHIDRVVETQYF